This TCR beta chain came from a study of shared clonotypes between healthy human individuals (TCRdb year 2020). Study-level background: Three men and two women, aged 18 to 49 years, made up the cohort. The study deeply sequenced blood TCR repertoires of five healthy adults to estimate repertoire size and the extent of clonotype sharing between individuals. Libraries were prepared and TCR repertoires were sequenced by different laboratories using diverse techniques, in order to increase sequencing depth and limit assay-specific biases. Each donor's leukapheresis produced roughly between about 0.9 and 9.5 billion PBMCs. For each donor, CD4 naive and CD4 memory were each given three plates, CD8 naive was given two plates, and CD8 memory was given one plate. The research as a whole found: Naive subsets generally had larger estimated clonotype richness than memory subsets did. Roughly 5% of naive CD4, roughly 3.5% of naive CD8, approximately 2% of memory CD4, and about 0.4% of memory CD8 clonotypes were shared across several donors. Sampling was restricted to blood, and TCR repertoires in tissue are likely to differ from TCR repertoires in blood. Higher generation probabilities were observed for clonotypes shared by all four sorted-subset donors than for non-shared clonotypes. Even with the large sequencing depth, rarefaction of the sorted-subset datasets indicated that sequencing was incomplete. The small number of donors limited the genetic and exposure-history diversity represented. Pairwise subsampling indicated that sequencing depth was expected to affect the degree of clonotype sharing among donors.

The donors were healthy, HIV-negative adults with no recently reported acute infections or vaccinations. Every donor was a Caucasian adult residing in Nashville, Tennessee, USA. CD4+ T cells were enriched through magnetic negative selection, after which naive cells were positively selected on CD45RA and the remaining negative fraction served as the memory subset. Blood was collected by leukapheresis, and PBMCs were isolated by Ficoll-Histopaque density gradient centrifugation and then cryopreserved in liquid nitrogen vapor phase. Analytical flow cytometry was used to check the purity and quantity of each magnetically sorted T cell population. Each sorted fraction had its genomic DNA isolated and then quantified by UV absorbance on a Nanodrop 2000c. Using the deep immunoSEQ assay, multiplex PCR amplified TCR CDR3 regions from genomic DNA. Genomic DNA extracted from each cell subset was distributed evenly over all wells of several immunoSEQ 96-well plates, and each plate served as one replicate. For sorted subsets, about 210 ng of genomic DNA, equivalent to around 31,000 T cell genomes, went into each replicate PCR. The purified libraries were quantified using a Qubit 3.0 fluorometer, sized with a Bioanalyzer 2100, and then quantified again using the KAPA Library Quantification kit. Every immunoSEQ 96-well plate was sequenced on a separate single-read 150-cycle Illumina NextSeq 550 flow cell. Under the source paper's analysis protocol: Because the immunoSEQ output included only junctional sequences and no quality scores, the filtering could not be the same as the filtering used for full-length reads. To assign V/J genes and CDR3, sequences were annotated using PyIR, a Python wrapper for IgBLAST v1.9, with IMGT germline references. Reads were removed for weak V/J assignments (E-value above 1e-6), missing CDR3, stop codons, out-of-frame junctions, or ambiguous translated residues. A V3J clonotype was defined by an identical inferred V gene, J gene, and CDR3 amino acid sequence. The percentage overlap between two repertoires was calculated by dividing the number of shared unique clonotypes by the size of the smaller repertoire. Three approaches were used to assess repertoire richness: RTK rarefaction, the Chao1 estimator, and Recon v2.1 estimates of unobserved clonotypes. Generation probabilities were computed with OLGA for all TCRbeta clonotypes obtained by the gDNA method from several donors. This immuneACCESS table, as held by TCRdb, lists in-frame sequences with V and J called but not all clones. Of the missing ones, under half trace to an unresolved V gene in checked studies; the others have no known cause. Clone size and V and J calls were adopted from that table, with D and trimming inferred from the DNA. In this sample the table shows roughly 1.4 million clones, approximately 98.5% of which occur a single time. 0.3% to 0.45% of the sample rests with the top ten.

Details on this clone: Its binding antigen is unknown. No much larger clone is present one base from it, and per-base qualities are unavailable.

Trimming at the junction amounts to 0 bases on V and 7 bases on J, and the germline ends lie 11 bases apart. The CDR3 sequence holds 14 residues, the cysteine and phenylalanine included. The sequence is cut down to CDR3 DNA, 42 bases in frame from base 1. The germline V gene provides CDR1 SGDLS and CDR2 YYNGEE. The sequence links TRBV9 to TRBJ2-1; the D gene assignment is ambiguous. The sequence derives from a man aged 30-40 years in good health. Material: naive CD4+ T cells sorted from blood. The label giving this sample's cell subset or site can be read as: CD45RA+ positively selected. The DNA sequence reads TGTGCCAGCAGCGTAGCGCCCCAAGGGAATGAGCAGTTCTTC. Translated, it reads CASSVAPQGNEQFF.